This TCR beta chain emerged from a study of post-analysis software for immune sequencing data. Looked up from germline, CDR1 is MGHRA and CDR2 is YSYEKL. J was trimmed by 4 bases and V by 1 base; bases with no gene match: 6. The CDR3 is made up of 15 amino acids. Prepared TCR beta cDNA libraries contained unique molecular identifiers. Each CDR3 protein is one row after TCRdb ran MiXCR on the PCR reads. Found here are approximately 250,000 distinct CDR3 sequences, approximately 34% of them singletons; the top ten hold around 4.8%. This clonotype was found many times. Its target is unknown. Study-wide findings and caveats: Patients carried roughly 5 TRBV segments more frequently than controls did, and TRBV5-6, TRBV5-1 and TRBV20-1 were among them.

The sample was blood. The chain couples TRBV4-1 to TRBJ2-7; TRBD2 matches 8 bases. The receptor was isolated from a girl aged 5-17 years with multiple sclerosis. CDR3 region: CASSQGRGGQYEQYF. The CDR3 nucleotides are TGCGCCAGCAGCCAAGGCCGGGGGGGCCAATACGAGCAGTACTTC.